Listed below are T cell receptor beta chains from one sample, sequenced in a study of T cells in localized non-small cell lung cancer. TCRdb's table, derived via immunoSEQ multiplex PCR, lists solely in-frame clones and lacks some. The repertoire includes under 95,000 clones, approximately 80% of them detected once, and more than 9% sits in the top ten. Source: peripheral blood, taken before any cancer treatment. These receptors originate from an older female donor with stage I lung adenocarcinoma. The CDR3 runs from the conserved cysteine through the conserved F or W.

V: TRBV19
CDR3: CASSIGRVYTEAFF

V: TRBV19
CDR3: CASSRDSSSGANVLTF

V: TRBV5-1
CDR3: CASTLTGPVTEAFF

V: TRBV5-1
CDR3: CASSTETGVGTDTQYF

V: TRBV2
CDR3: CASSGVQGRRYF

V: TRBV2
CDR3: CASRQTTEAFF

V: TRBV5-1
CDR3: CASSLLTGGGTEAFF

V: TRBV5-5
CDR3: CASSTGNYGYTF

V: TRBV28
CDR3: CASSPDRSQHF

V: TRBV7-9
CDR3: CASSSRTGLDSPLHF

V: TRBV2
CDR3: CASSAPGGGSGRTGELFF

V: TRBV19
CDR3: CASSTGNEQFF

V: TRBV19
CDR3: CASSKARDRGGYTF

V: TRBV25-1
CDR3: CASSELGFWYF

V: TRBV7-6
CDR3: CASSLGLAGGPQETQYF

V: TRBV5-1
CDR3: CASSLTGGDDEKLFF

V: TRBV19
CDR3: CASTRTGNYGYTF

V: TRBV2
CDR3: CASSPRVSNTEAFF

V: TRBV5-5
CDR3: CASSLLQGSRELFF

V: TRBV9
CDR3: CASRKNTGELFF

V: TRBV7-2
CDR3: CASSFIGTSGTNEQFF

V: TRBV7-3
CDR3: CASSLEPGPGAEAFF

V: TRBV7-6
CDR3: CASSPNRGTEAFF

V: TRBV15
CDR3: CATSTRAGGQETQYF

V: TRBV19
CDR3: CASSDRGGYGYTF

V: TRBV7-8
CDR3: CASSHLSGGTDYGYTF

V: TRBV19
CDR3: CASSGGGRTDTQYF

V: TRBV28
CDR3: CASSVGQGGREKLFF

V: TRBV29-1
CDR3: CSVDFPGLANLNEQFF

V: TRBV6-1
CDR3: CASSASVRGETQYF

V: TRBV5-1
CDR3: CASSLVGTNTEAFF

V: TRBV30
CDR3: CAWSEGLLSNEKLFF

V: TRBV7-9
CDR3: CASSGDSYGYTF

V: TRBV30
CDR3: CAWSVQGVGYEQYF

V: TRBV2
CDR3: CASSVGTGSNEQFF

V: TRBV7-9
CDR3: CASSPRPYEQYF

V: TRBV28
CDR3: CASSETGWGTEAFF

V: TRBV7-2
CDR3: CASSPWTGPGEAFF

V: TRBV10-3
CDR3: CAISAIWPQGEAFF

V: TRBV7-2
CDR3: CASSPDSGGILDTQYF

V: TRBV7-6
CDR3: CASSLSPGTSGNSYNEQFF

V: TRBV7-3
CDR3: CASSLYDEGEQFF

V: TRBV9
CDR3: CASSEGNQPQHF

V: TRBV19
CDR3: CASSPLGSGQPQHF

V: TRBV5-6
CDR3: CASSLTSQGLNYGYTF

V: TRBV5-1
CDR3: CASSLAGTMGHIGTQYF

V: TRBV28
CDR3: CASSLWTGLSGNTIYF

V: TRBV28
CDR3: CASSFLRQASGNTIYF

V: TRBV7-3
CDR3: CASTAGTAFEPLHF

V: TRBV7-2
CDR3: CASSPGPFGYNEQFF

V: TRBV11-2
CDR3: CASNHMSSGNTIYF

V: TRBV6-5
CDR3: CASSDGREKLFF

V: TRBV11-2
CDR3: CASSPRQGNTIYF

V: TRBV19
CDR3: CASSRPGLYEQYF

V: TRBV7-7
CDR3: CASSPIGQGGETQYF

V: TRBV28
CDR3: CASSPRLGYRNEQYF